Detailed here is one T cell receptor beta chain. The data are from a study of blood T cell repertoires in COVID-19. Overall study: Specimens from acute and convalescent COVID-19 originated in the United States, Italy and Spain. T cells, B-cell-depleted T cells, or PBMCs supplied cDNA or gDNA.

Authors' processing steps: From reference gene primer amplification, estimates of nucleated cell counts were derived. Clones were read by immunoSEQ multiplex PCR, and TCRdb kept only the in-frame ones, dropping some. The DNA was the basis for D and trimming; V, J and clone size are from that table. This sample has 310,000 or so clones, with around 89% found just once. This CDR3 spans 14 amino acids. Trimming left V 6 bases short and J 2 bases short, with 13 bases between. CDR1 KGHSH and CDR2 LQKENI come from the germline V gene. The TCR comes from a man younger than 30 who had recovered from COVID-19. Input material: peripheral blood. V and J are TRBV18 and TRBJ2-5; no reliable D call. The CDR3 loop reads CASSRASGQETQYF. CDR3 sequence (DNA): TGTGCCAGCTCCCGAGCGTCTGGACAAGAGACCCAGTACTTC. Combining the CDR3 with reference TRBV18 and TRBJ2-5 gives the whole variable domain NAGVMQNPRHLVRRRGQEARLRCSPMKGHSHVYWYRQLPEEGLKFMVYLQKENIIDESGMPKERFSAEFPKEGPSILRIQQVVRGDSAAYFCASSRASGQETQYFGPGTRLLVL.